This TCR beta chain came from a study of lymphopenia after photon versus proton radiotherapy (dated by TCRdb to the late 2010s). Broadly, across the study: In patients with gastrointestinal tumors who developed high-grade lymphopenia, the study compared the immunological effects of photon radiation therapy with those of proton radiation therapy. The goal of the study was to characterize the differences between the two radiation modalities in how they affect the immune system. A cohort of some 21 patients with gastrointestinal tumors who received either photon or proton therapy and subsequently developed lymphopenia was included.

The germline V gene (reference sequence) specifies LNHDA as CDR1 and SQIVND as CDR2. The CDR3 runs 16 residues from the cysteine to the phenylalanine. Of all the DNA, just the CDR3 is kept, 48 bases in frame from base 1. Trimming removed 6 bases from V and 4 bases from J, leaving 18 bases between the germline ends. On this clone itself: This clone's antigen is unknown. The sample holds no much larger clone one base away, and base qualities are not on file.

Study-level results and caveats: Proton-treated patients stayed relatively stable during treatment, while photon-treated patients lost naive T cells and TCR diversity and gained effector/memory populations. The survival association was assessed only in patients who died, and better survival with proton therapy was presented by the authors as a possibility rather than a demonstrated result. Once the lymphocyte count had reached its nadir, the repertoires of photon-treated patients showed oligoclonal expansion, particularly of CD8+ Temra cells, and this expansion drove the decline in diversity. Across the cohort, among patients who died, a greater drop in TCR diversity after the nadir was inversely correlated with overall survival time.

Libraries were made using the immunoSEQ multiplex PCR assay. Deep sequencing of rearranged TCR beta loci, alongside multiparametric flow cytometry, was used to profile T cell repertoires. The table was pulled from immuneACCESS by TCRdb, which kept in-frame rearrangements only. Such tables lose some clones; where checked, under half of the loss comes from unresolved V genes, and the rest has no known cause. The sample records roughly 29,000 clones, around 90% of which are singletons. In total, the top ten clones hold 50% of the sample. Specimen: peripheral blood, collected from a patient treated with proton-based radiotherapy. The origin of this receptor is a woman aged 60-75 years with cholangiocarcinoma. Some clones in this sample may be carry-over from other donors' samples. The V and J segments used are TRBV19 and TRBJ2-2, and the D gene may be TRBD1, 5 bases matching. At the DNA level, the sequence is TGTGCCAGTAGCTCGAGCCCGACAGTTACCACCGGGGAGCTGTTTTTT. Translated, this gives CASSSSPTVTTGELFF.